A single sample is the source of the 20 T cell receptor beta chains below, sequenced in a study of cytomegalovirus exposure and HLA in healthy donors (dated by TCRdb to the late 2010s). Library prep was done by the immunoSEQ multiplex PCR assay. For the multiplex PCR, a mixture combining 60 forward primers for TCR Vbeta segments and 13 reverse primers for TCR Jbeta segments was used. TCRdb holds this immuneACCESS table with in-frame rearrangements only. Some clones are missing; in checked studies, unresolved V genes explain under half, and the rest has no known cause. Within this sample are 120,000 or so clones, with approximately 82% of them counted one time only. In total, the top ten clones hold roughly 12% of the sample. Sequenced sample: PBMCs. These receptors were obtained from a man between 25 and 39 years old in good health and CMV-seropositive.

This clone was seen more than once but under ten times. This chain links TRBV7-9 with TRBJ2-5; D uncertain. The CDR3 contains 15 residues. CDR1 and CDR2 (germline): SEHNR, FQNEAQ (reference sequence). Deletions cut 4 bases from V and 1 base from J, with 13 bases between. CDR3 protein: CASSSSGAAQETQYF. Written as DNA, the CDR3 is TGTGCCAGCAGCTCCTCGGGTGCAGCCCAAGAGACCCAGTACTTC.

The chain links TRBV29-1 to TRBJ1-5, with TRBD1 matching 8 bases. The CDR3 totals 14 residues. Losses at the gene ends were 6 bases for V and 5 bases for J; bases not matched to a gene: 9. Germline CDR1 SQVTM, CDR2 ANQGSEA. The CDR3 bases are TGCAGCGTGTCTACAGGGGGGACCGATCAGCCCCAGCATTTT. Amino acids: CSVSTGGTDQPQHF.

This clone was counted a single time. The chain has TRBV4-2 and TRBJ2-4, with 13 bases lining up with TRBD2. V lost 2 bases and J lost 0; bases outside the gene matches: 7. Germline values: CDR1 LGHNA, CDR2 YNFKEQ. The CDR3 contains 19 residues. The CDR3 nucleotides are TGTGCCAGCAGCCAACCGACTAGCGGGGGGCCTCTAGCCAAAAACATTCAGTACTTC. As protein: CASSQPTSGGPLAKNIQYF.

This clone has a single count. The rearrangement joins TRBV11-2 to TRBJ1-6; maybe TRBD1 (5 bases). Germline V gene data show CDR1 as SGHAT and CDR2 as FQNNGV. There are 16 residues in the CDR3. V was cut by 1 base and J by 5 bases, with 12 bases left in between. The CDR3 nucleotides are TGTGCCAGCAGCTTAGTAGGTCAAGGGGATAATTCACCCCTCCACTTT. It specifies CASSLVGQGDNSPLHF.

A few counts support this clone. The chain combines TRBV4-3 with TRBJ2-3; D may be TRBD2 (6 bases). This CDR3 contains 16 residues. V was cut by 4 bases and J by 4 bases, with 18 bases left in between. The germline V gene has CDR1 LGHNA and CDR2 YSLEER. Here the CDR3 DNA reads TGCGCCAGCAGCCTGGTTGCGGGGCGGGTGGCAGATACGCAGTATTTT. This encodes CASSLVAGRVADTQYF.

The rearrangement joins TRBV28 to TRBJ2-2; 9 nucleotides align to TRBD1. This CDR3 is built from 14 residues. V lost 11 bases and J lost 0; bases outside the gene matches: 4. Germline CDR1 and CDR2: MDHEN and SYDVKM. This CDR3 reads CAGRQGANTGELFF. Written as DNA, the CDR3 is TGTGCCGGCCGACAGGGGGCGAACACCGGGGAGCTGTTTTTT.

CDR3: CASSLQANQPQHF. For the CDR3, the DNA is TGTGCCAGCTCCCTACAGGCTAATCAGCCCCAGCATTTT. The chain is built from TRBV18 and TRBJ1-5, with D perhaps TRBD1 (5 bases). V was shortened by 6 bases and J by 4 bases, with 10 bases between the two germline ends. Germline V gene sequence: CDR1 KGHSH, CDR2 LQKENI. The CDR3 has 13 residues.

This chain uses TRBV6-4 with TRBJ2-3; 10 bases align to TRBD2. The length of the CDR3 is 15 residues. Trimming took 4 bases from V and 3 from J; bases not matched to a gene: 4. Germline CDR1 MRHNA, CDR2 SNTAGT. In DNA form, the CDR3 reads TGTGCCAGCAGTGTCCTAGCGGGGGAAACAGATACGCAGTATTTT. Its translation: CASSVLAGETDTQYF.

This chain connects TRBV6-4 to TRBJ2-3; the match to TRBD2 covers 10 bases. Trimming took 4 bases from V and 3 from J; bases not matched to a gene: 4. The CDR3 contains 15 residues. Germline V CDR1 and CDR2: MRHNA, SNTAGT. The CDR3 here is CASSGSGGETDTQYF. CDR3 coding DNA: TGTGCCAGCAGTGGAAGCGGGGGGGAAACAGATACGCAGTATTTT.

This clone was seen a handful of times. An end of the junction does not agree with germline; a read error may underlie this. This chain uses TRBV7-2 with TRBJ2-1; 16 bases agree with TRBD2. The CDR3 loop spans 17 amino acids. The germline V gene encodes CDR1 SGHTA and CDR2 FQGNSA. The CDR3 loop is CASGLMGLAGGRSEQFF. The CDR3, as DNA: TGTGCCAGCGGCTTGATGGGACTAGCGGGGGGGCGTTCTGAGCAGTTCTTC.

This clone showed up just once. The chain carries TRBV2 and TRBJ2-2, with a tentative D call TRBD1 (5 bases). Trimming stripped 1 base from V and 4 bases from J, with 10 bases between. The CDR3 loop spans 15 amino acids. In germline, CDR1 is SNHLY, CDR2 FYNNEI. CDR3 region: CASSEVQGGTGELFF. The DNA of the CDR3 is TGTGCCAGCAGTGAAGTTCAGGGCGGCACCGGGGAGCTGTTTTTT.

This chain links TRBV5-4 with TRBJ2-3; 7 nucleotides line up with TRBD2. This CDR3 contains 15 residues. Per the germline V gene, CDR1 is SGHNT and CDR2 is YYREEE (reference sequence). The V gene end was trimmed by 4 bases and the J gene end by 5 bases; junction bases not matched to a gene: 10. CDR3 DNA sequence: TGTGCCAGCAGCACCGTAGCTACGGGGGGAGATACGCAGTATTTT. Translated: CASSTVATGGDTQYF.

This clone was observed a few times. The chain is built from TRBV9 and TRBJ1-6; TRBD1 agrees at 7 bases. V shed 3 bases and J 12 bases; nucleotides not matched to a gene: 9. The CDR3 contains 14 residues. Germline CDR1 reads SGDLS; CDR2 reads YYNGEE. The CDR3 region is CASSARQGDGPLHF. CDR3 DNA: TGTGCCAGCAGCGCCCGACAGGGTGATGGACCCCTCCACTTT.

V gene TRBV27 combines with J gene TRBJ1-6, with unresolved D. Germline assignment: CDR1 MNHEY and CDR2 SMNVEV (reference sequence). Trimming removed 3 bases from V and 0 bases from J, with 12 bases in between. The CDR3 is 17 residues long. The CDR3 here is CASSFGTMSSYNSPLHF. The CDR3 coding sequence is TGTGCCAGCAGTTTCGGTACGATGAGCTCCTATAATTCACCCCTCCACTTT.

The rearrangement joins TRBV29-1 to TRBJ1-2; 11 bases are a match to TRBD1. Germline CDR1 reads SQVTM; CDR2 reads ANQGSEA. The CDR3 loop spans 13 amino acids. The J segment lost 8 bases and the V segment lost 7 bases, leaving 9 bases of the junction unmatched. CDR3 region: CSAEDRGQEGYTF. CDR3 nucleotide sequence: TGCAGCGCAGAGGACAGGGGGCAGGAAGGCTACACCTTC.

The chain couples TRBV11-3 to TRBJ2-7; 8 nucleotides line up with TRBD1. Germline values: CDR1 SGHNT, CDR2 YENEEA. Trimming at V came to 5 bases and at J to 2 bases, leaving 8 bases not matched to a gene. The CDR3 has 15 residues. The CDR3 sequence: CASSPGQGKTYEQYF. Written as DNA, the CDR3 is TGTGCCAGCAGCCCAGGACAGGGAAAGACCTACGAGCAGTACTTC.

Here the CDR3 DNA reads TGCGCCAGCAGCCCTCGCGGACTAGCGGGCCAAGAGACCCAGTACTTC. Translation: CASSPRGLAGQETQYF. The chain links TRBV4-1 to TRBJ2-5; the match to TRBD2 covers 11 bases. Germline values: CDR1 MGHRA, CDR2 YSYEKL. This CDR3 has 16 amino acids. Unmatched junction bases numbered 5, after V lost 4 bases and J lost 1 base.

CDR3 nucleotide sequence: TGTGCCAGCAGTTTGGGCTCCCCAGGGAATGAGCAGTTCTTC. This sequence encodes CASSLGSPGNEQFF. V gene TRBV27 combines with J gene TRBJ2-1, with D possibly being TRBD1 (5 bases). The germline CDR1 and CDR2 sequences are MNHEY and SMNVEV (reference sequence). The CDR3 covers 14 residues. The V end was cut by 3 bases, the J end by 7 bases, with 13 bases between.

The chain recombines TRBV7-9 with TRBJ2-7; 10 bases agree with TRBD2. With 5 bases clipped from V and 3 bases from J, the junction kept 4 bases outside the gene matches. This CDR3 comprises 14 residues. CDR1 and CDR2 from the germline V gene are SEHNR and FQNEAQ (reference sequence). In DNA form, the CDR3 reads TGTGCCAGCAGCGGTAGCGGGGGGTACTACGAGCAGTACTTC. This sequence encodes CASSGSGGYYEQYF.

The rearrangement joins TRBV7-3 to TRBJ1-6; D is possibly TRBD1 (6 bases). The CDR3 sequence is 15 residues long. V lost 5 bases and J lost 4, with 12 bases in between. Germline V gene data show CDR1 as SGHTA and CDR2 as FQGTGA. This chain's CDR3 is CASSQTGQYNSPLHF. The DNA of the CDR3 is TGTGCCAGCAGCCAGACAGGACAGTATAATTCACCCCTCCACTTT.